A single T cell receptor beta chain is shown here with its context. Its antigen remains unknown. These data come from a study of identical twins. Regarding the study as a whole: Rather than following the same donors, the conclusions depended on cross-sectional statistical analysis.

Germline V gene lookup returns CDR1 DFQATT and CDR2 SNEGSKA (reference sequence). V was pared by 2 bases and J by 9 bases, with 16 bases of the junction left unmatched. This CDR3 comprises 17 residues. TCRdb re-called the 5' RACE reads with MiXCR, one entry per CDR3 protein. The sample carries a few hundred thousand distinct CDR3 sequences, approximately 10% recorded once. Separately, the same data were catalogued under a study of yellow fever vaccine responses in identical twins.

This TCR was recovered from a woman under 30 in good health. V and J are TRBV20-1 and TRBJ2-5, with TRBD2 matching 12 bases. Sequenced input: PBMCs. This chain's CDR3 is CSARKSSGRGTVWAQYF. CDR3 nucleotides: TGCAGTGCTAGAAAATCTAGCGGGAGGGGTACTGTTTGGGCCCAGTACTTC.